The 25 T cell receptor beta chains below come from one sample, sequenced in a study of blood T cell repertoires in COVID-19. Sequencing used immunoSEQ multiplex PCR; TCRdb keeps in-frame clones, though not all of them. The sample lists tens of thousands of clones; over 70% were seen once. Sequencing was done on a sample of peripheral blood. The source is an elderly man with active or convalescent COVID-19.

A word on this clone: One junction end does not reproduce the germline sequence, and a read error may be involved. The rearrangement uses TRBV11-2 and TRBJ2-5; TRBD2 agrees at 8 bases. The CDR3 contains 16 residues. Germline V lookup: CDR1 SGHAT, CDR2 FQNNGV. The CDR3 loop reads CASSRPQAGVRENQYF. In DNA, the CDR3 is TGTGCCAGCAGCCGACCCCAAGCGGGGGTAAGAGAGAACCAGTACTTC.

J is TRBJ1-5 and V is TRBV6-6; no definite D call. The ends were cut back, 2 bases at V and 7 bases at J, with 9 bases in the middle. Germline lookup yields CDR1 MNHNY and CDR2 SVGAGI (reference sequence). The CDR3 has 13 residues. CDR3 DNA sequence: TGTGCCAGCAGTTACGGTCGGGAGCAGCCCCAGCATTTT. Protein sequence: CASSYGREQPQHF.

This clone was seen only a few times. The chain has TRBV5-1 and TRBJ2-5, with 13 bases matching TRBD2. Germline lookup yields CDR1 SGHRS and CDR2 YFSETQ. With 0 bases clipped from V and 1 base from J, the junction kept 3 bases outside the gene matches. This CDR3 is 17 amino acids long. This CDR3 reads CASSLGLAGGPQETQYF. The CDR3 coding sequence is TGCGCCAGCAGCTTGGGACTAGCGGGGGGACCCCAAGAGACCCAGTACTTC. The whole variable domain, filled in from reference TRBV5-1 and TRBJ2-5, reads KAGVTQTPRYLIKTRGQQVTLSCSPISGHRSVSWYQQTPGQGLQFLFEYFSETQRNKGNFPGRFSGRQFSNSRSEMNVSTLELGDSALYLCASSLGLAGGPQETQYFGPGTRLLVL.

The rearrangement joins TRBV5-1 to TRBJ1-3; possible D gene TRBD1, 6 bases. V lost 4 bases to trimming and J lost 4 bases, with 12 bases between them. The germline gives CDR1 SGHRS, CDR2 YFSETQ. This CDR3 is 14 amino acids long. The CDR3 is CASSPEGVGNTIYF. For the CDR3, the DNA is TGCGCCAGCAGCCCTGAGGGGGTAGGAAACACCATATATTTT.

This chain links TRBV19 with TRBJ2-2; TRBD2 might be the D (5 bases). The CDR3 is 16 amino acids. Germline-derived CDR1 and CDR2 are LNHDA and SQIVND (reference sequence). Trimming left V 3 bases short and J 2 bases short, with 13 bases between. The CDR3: CASSMTGRGNTGELFF. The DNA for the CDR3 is TGTGCCAGTAGTATGACGGGTCGGGGAAACACCGGGGAGCTGTTTTTT.

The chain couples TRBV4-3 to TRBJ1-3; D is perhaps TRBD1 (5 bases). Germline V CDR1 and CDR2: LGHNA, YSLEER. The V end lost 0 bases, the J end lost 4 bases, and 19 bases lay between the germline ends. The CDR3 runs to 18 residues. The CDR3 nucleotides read TGCGCCAGCAGCCAAGAGCCCAGGTTAAGTGGGGCGGGAAACACCATATATTTT. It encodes CASSQEPRLSGAGNTIYF.

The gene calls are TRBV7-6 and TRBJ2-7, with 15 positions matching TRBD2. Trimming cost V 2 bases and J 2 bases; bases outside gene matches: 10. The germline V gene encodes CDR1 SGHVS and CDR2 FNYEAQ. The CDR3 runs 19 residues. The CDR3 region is CASSLQDRGLAGGPYEQYF. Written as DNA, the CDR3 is TGTGCCAGCAGCTTACAGGACAGGGGACTAGCGGGAGGCCCCTACGAGCAGTACTTC.

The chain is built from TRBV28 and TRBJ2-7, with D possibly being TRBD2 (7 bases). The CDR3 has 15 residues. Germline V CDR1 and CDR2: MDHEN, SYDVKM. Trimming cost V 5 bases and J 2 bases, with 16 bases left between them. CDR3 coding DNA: TGTGCCAGCAGTCCCCGCGGGGGCGCCACCTACGAGCAGTACTTC. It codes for CASSPRGGATYEQYF.

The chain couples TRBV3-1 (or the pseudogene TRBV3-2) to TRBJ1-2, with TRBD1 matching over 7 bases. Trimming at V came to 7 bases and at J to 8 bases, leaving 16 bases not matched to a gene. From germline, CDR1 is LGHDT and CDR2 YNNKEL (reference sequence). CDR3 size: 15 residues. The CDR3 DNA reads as TGTGCCAGCAATCACCGGACAGGCCAGTTGGGAGGCTACACCTTC. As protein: CASNHRTGQLGGYTF.

This CDR3 reads CASSSNYEQYF. The CDR3 region has the DNA TGCGCCAGCAGCTCCAATTACGAGCAGTACTTC. The chain uses TRBV5-1 and TRBJ2-7, with D unresolved. V lost 3 bases to trimming and J lost 4 bases, with 5 bases between them. Germline loops: CDR1 SGHRS, CDR2 YFSETQ. This CDR3 contains 11 residues.

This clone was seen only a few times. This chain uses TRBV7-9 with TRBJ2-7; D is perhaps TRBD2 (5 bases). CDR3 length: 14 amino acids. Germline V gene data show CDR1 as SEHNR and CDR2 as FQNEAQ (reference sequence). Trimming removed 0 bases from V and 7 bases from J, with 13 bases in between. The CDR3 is CASSLASGSREQYF. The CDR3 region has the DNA TGTGCCAGCAGCTTAGCGTCGGGATCGAGGGAGCAGTACTTC.

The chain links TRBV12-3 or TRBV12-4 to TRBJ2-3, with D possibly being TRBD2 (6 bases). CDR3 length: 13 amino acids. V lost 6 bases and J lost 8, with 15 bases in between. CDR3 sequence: CASSFRLDGTQYF. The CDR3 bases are TGTGCCAGCAGCTTCCGACTAGACGGTACGCAGTATTTT.

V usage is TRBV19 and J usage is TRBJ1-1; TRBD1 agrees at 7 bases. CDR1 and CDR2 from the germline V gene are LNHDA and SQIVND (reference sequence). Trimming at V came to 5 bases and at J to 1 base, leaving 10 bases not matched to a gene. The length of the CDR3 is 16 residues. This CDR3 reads CASSERYRGPNTEAFF. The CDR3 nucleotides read TGTGCCAGTAGTGAGCGTTACAGGGGTCCGAACACTGAAGCTTTCTTT.

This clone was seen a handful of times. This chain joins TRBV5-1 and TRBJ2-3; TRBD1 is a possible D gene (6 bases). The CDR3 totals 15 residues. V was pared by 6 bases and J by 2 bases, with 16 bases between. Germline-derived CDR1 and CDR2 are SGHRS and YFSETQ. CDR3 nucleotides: TGCGCCAGCACCCCCGCTGGGGACACCACAGATACGCAGTATTTT. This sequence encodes CASTPAGDTTDTQYF.

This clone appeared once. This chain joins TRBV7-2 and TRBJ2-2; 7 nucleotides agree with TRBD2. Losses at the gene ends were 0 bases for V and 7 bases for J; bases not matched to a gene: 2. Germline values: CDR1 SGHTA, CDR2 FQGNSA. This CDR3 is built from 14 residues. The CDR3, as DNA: TGTGCCAGCAGCTTAGCGCCGGGAGGCGGGGAGCTGTTTTTT. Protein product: CASSLAPGGGELFF.

This CDR3 is CATSERQGGDTQYF. In nucleotides, the CDR3 is TGTGCCACCAGTGAAAGACAGGGTGGAGATACGCAGTATTTT. The rearrangement uses TRBV24-1 and TRBJ2-3, with 7 bases that match TRBD1. The V segment lost 4 bases and the J segment 5 bases; nucleotides outside the gene matches: 5. The CDR3 totals 14 residues. Germline V gene lookup returns CDR1 KGHDR and CDR2 SFDVKD.

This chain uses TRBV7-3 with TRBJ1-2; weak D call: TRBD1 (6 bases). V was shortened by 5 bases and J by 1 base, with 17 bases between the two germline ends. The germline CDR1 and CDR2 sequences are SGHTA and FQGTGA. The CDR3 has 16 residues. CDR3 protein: CASSLLRTVVNYGYTF. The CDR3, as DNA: TGTGCCAGCAGCCTATTGCGGACAGTGGTTAACTATGGCTACACCTTC.

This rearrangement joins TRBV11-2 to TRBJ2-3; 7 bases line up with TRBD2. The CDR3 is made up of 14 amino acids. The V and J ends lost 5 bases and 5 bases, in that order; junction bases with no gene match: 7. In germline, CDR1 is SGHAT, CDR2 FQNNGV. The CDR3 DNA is TGTGCCAGCAGCCGCCTGGGGAGGGAAGATACGCAGTATTTT. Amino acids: CASSRLGREDTQYF.

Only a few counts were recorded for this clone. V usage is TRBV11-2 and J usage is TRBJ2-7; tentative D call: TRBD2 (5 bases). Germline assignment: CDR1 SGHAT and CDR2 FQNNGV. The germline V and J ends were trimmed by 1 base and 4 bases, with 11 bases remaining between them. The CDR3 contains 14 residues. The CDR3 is CASSLGLAGYEQYF. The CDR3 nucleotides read TGTGCCAGCAGCTTAGGCCTAGCCGGATACGAGCAGTACTTC.

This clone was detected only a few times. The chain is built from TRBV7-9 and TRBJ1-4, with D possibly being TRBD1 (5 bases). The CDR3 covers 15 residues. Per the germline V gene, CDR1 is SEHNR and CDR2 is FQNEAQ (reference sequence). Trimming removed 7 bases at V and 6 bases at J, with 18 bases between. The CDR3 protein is CASTTLGGSDEKLFF. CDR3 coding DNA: TGTGCCAGCACCACCCTCGGGGGGAGCGATGAAAAACTGTTTTTT.

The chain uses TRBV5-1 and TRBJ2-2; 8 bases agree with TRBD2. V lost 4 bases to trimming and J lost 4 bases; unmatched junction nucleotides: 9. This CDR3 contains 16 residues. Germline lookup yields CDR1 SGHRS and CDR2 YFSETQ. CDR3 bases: TGCGCCAGCAGCCCAGGGGACGGGAGGGCCACCGGGGAGCTGTTTTTT. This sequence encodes CASSPGDGRATGELFF.

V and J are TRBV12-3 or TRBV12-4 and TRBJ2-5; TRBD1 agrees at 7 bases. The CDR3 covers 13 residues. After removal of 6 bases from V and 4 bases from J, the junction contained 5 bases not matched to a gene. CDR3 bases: TGTGCCAGCAGCCCGACAGGGTTAGAGACCCAGTACTTC. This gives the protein CASSPTGLETQYF.

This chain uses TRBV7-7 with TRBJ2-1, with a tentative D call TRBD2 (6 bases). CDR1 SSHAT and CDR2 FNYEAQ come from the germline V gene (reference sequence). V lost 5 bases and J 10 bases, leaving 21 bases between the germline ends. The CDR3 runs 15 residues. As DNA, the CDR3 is TGTGCCAGCAGCCCCCTCGGGCGGGGCCAAGAGGAGCAGTTCTTC. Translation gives CASSPLGRGQEEQFF.

The CDR3 loop is CAWSGQVGNTIYF. The CDR3 nucleotides are TGTGCCTGGAGTGGCCAGGTTGGAAACACCATATATTTT. This rearrangement joins TRBV30 to TRBJ1-3; the D is unclear. V was trimmed by 1 base and J by 3 bases, leaving 7 bases between them. The CDR3 is 13 residues long. Looked up from germline, CDR1 is GTSNPN and CDR2 is SVGIG (reference sequence).

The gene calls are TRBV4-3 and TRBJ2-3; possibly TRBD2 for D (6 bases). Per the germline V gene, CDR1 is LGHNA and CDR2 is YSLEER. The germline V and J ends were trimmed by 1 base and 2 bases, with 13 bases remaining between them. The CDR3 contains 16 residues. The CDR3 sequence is CASSQVGGTNTDTQYF. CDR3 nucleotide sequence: TGCGCCAGCAGCCAAGTCGGGGGTACCAACACAGATACGCAGTATTTT.